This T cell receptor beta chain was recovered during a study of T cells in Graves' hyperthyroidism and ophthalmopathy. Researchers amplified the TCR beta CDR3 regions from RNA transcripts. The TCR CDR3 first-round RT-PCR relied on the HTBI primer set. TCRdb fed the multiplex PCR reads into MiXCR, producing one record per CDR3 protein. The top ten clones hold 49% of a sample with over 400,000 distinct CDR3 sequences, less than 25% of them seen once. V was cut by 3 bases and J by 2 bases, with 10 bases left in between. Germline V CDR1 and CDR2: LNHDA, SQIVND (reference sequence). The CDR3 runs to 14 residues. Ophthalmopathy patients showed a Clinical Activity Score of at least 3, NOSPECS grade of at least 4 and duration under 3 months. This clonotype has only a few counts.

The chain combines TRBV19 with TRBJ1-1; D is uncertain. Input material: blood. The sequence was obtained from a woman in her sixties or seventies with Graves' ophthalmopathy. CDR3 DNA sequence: TGTGCCAGTAGTATTTCGGCAGTAAACACTGAAGCTTTCTTT. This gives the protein CASSISAVNTEAFF.